These 5 T cell receptor beta chains share one sample of origin, sequenced in a study of blood T cell repertoires in COVID-19. The data were produced by immunoSEQ multiplex PCR, yet TCRdb's version contains in-frame clones alone and is incomplete. The sample contains 200,000 to 250,000 clones, 75% to 90% of which appear only once. The sequenced sample consisted of PBMCs or T cells enriched from blood (not recorded which). Receptor source: a woman between 25 and 40 years old who had been exposed to COVID-19.

The chain combines TRBV6-2 or TRBV6-3 with TRBJ1-2; 7 nucleotides align to TRBD1. Trimming cost V 4 bases and J 8 bases; bases outside gene matches: 13. The CDR3 length is 15 residues. Germline loops: CDR1 MNHEY, CDR2 SVGEGT. The CDR3 loop reads CASSSGGPTVRGYTF. The CDR3 DNA is TGTGCCAGCAGTTCAGGGGGGCCAACGGTTCGAGGCTACACCTTC.

This sequence joins TRBV6-5 and TRBJ1-2; the D gene is possibly TRBD1 (6 bases). CDR1 and CDR2 (germline): MNHEY, SVGAGI. The CDR3 length is 14 residues. With 6 bases removed from V and 8 bases from J, the gap between germline ends came to 19 bases. Here the CDR3 reads CASRWTALQGGYTF. DNA for the CDR3: TGTGCCAGCAGGTGGACAGCCCTCCAGGGGGGCTACACCTTC.

This chain joins TRBV5-5 and TRBJ2-7, with D possibly TRBD2 on 5 matching bases. V was clipped by 1 base and J by 6 bases, with 17 bases between them. Germline loops: CDR1 SGHKS, CDR2 YYEKEE (reference sequence). The CDR3 runs 15 residues. The CDR3 loop reads CASSLSGPLAGEQYF. The CDR3 bases are TGTGCCAGCAGCTTGAGTGGGCCCTTGGCGGGCGAGCAGTACTTC.

With regard to this clone: One junction end does not reproduce the germline sequence, and a read error may be involved. CDR3 nucleotide sequence: TGTGGACTAGCGGGCCAAGAGACCCAGTACTTC. This translates into CGLAGQETQYF. The chain is built from TRBV20-1 and TRBJ2-5; TRBD2 aligns across 11 bases. CDR3 length: 11 amino acids. The germline V gene encodes CDR1 DFQATT and CDR2 SNEGSKA (reference sequence).

The gene calls are TRBV28 and TRBJ2-1; the match to TRBD2 covers 12 bases. Germline CDR1 reads MDHEN; CDR2 reads SYDVKM. J gave up 3 bases and V 2 bases, and 2 bases lay outside the gene matches. The CDR3 is made up of 16 amino acids. The CDR3 protein is CASSLMTSGSYNEQFF. As DNA, the CDR3 is TGTGCCAGCAGTTTAATGACTAGCGGGAGCTACAATGAGCAGTTCTTC.